This entry describes one T cell receptor beta chain. The source of the sample is a study of PD-L1 blockade in urothelial cancer. Background on the study: Blood was analyzed 3 weeks (second dose) and 6 weeks after treatment start. Peripheral blood specimens exhibited a median yield of around 150,000 T cells.

Each PCR reaction had synthetic TCR analog templates spiked into it. This table comes from immunoSEQ multiplex PCR, and its TCRdb copy is limited to in-frame clones, with some not included. The sample shows about 30,000 clones, 70% to 90% of them seen only once. The CDR3 contains 13 residues. Trimming shortened V by 4 bases and J by 2 bases, and 7 bases separated the two germline ends. CDR1 is SGHAT and CDR2 is FQNNGV in the germline V gene. Sequencing was performed on PBMCs, taken around atezolizumab (anti-PD-L1) treatment. The V and J genes are TRBV11-2 and TRBJ2-3, with D uncertain. The sequence derives from a man aged 50-59 years with urothelial cancer. The CDR3 reads CASSSQITDTQYF. As DNA, the CDR3 is TGTGCCAGCAGCTCACAAATCACAGATACGCAGTATTTT.